This entry lists 7 T cell receptor beta chains sequenced from one sample in a study of T cell responses to AZD1222 COVID-19 vaccine. Repertoires were generated with immunoSEQ multiplex PCR, while TCRdb's copy carries only in-frame clones and drops some. This table has about 110,000 clones, roughly 87% appearing once. The sample was peripheral blood, taken on day 0 of MenACWY control vaccination. The receptors originated from an adult in good health.

V usage is TRBV28 and J usage is TRBJ1-2; TRBD1 might be the D (6 bases). Germline V gene data show CDR1 as MDHEN and CDR2 as SYDVKM. Deletions cut 6 bases from V and 5 bases from J, with 13 bases between. This CDR3 is 13 amino acids long. The CDR3, as DNA: TGTGCCAGCAGCTTCGACAGGAGATATGGCTACACCTTC. Protein sequence: CASSFDRRYGYTF.

The chain is built from TRBV2 and TRBJ1-6; weak D call: TRBD1 (5 bases). The germline V gene has CDR1 SNHLY and CDR2 FYNNEI. The CDR3 is made up of 18 amino acids. V lost 7 bases and J 0 bases, leaving 19 bases between the germline ends. The CDR3 nucleotides read TGTGCCAGCAAATCACCGCTGAATACAGGCTCCTATAATTCACCCCTCCACTTT. Protein product: CASKSPLNTGSYNSPLHF.

This clone was seen once. The chain is built from TRBV2 and TRBJ2-7; TRBD1 matches at 10 bases. Trimming removed 6 bases from V and 2 bases from J; junction bases left unmatched: 7. This CDR3 comprises 15 residues. The germline V gene encodes CDR1 SNHLY and CDR2 FYNNEI. CDR3 nucleotides: TGTGCCAGCAGCGTAAGGACAGGGGGAGCCTACGAGCAGTACTTC. This sequence encodes CASSVRTGGAYEQYF.

This chain links TRBV30 with TRBJ1-5, with 7 bases aligning to TRBD1. The CDR3 is made up of 13 amino acids. Germline V gene sequence: CDR1 GTSNPN, CDR2 SVGIG (reference sequence). The V and J ends lost 3 bases and 4 bases, in that order; junction bases with no gene match: 3. The CDR3 DNA is TGTGCCTGGAGCACACAGGGGAATCAGCCCCAGCATTTT. Amino acids: CAWSTQGNQPQHF.

The chain recombines TRBV4-1 with TRBJ1-1, with D uncertain. Trimming left V 0 bases short and J 5 bases short, with 7 bases between. The CDR3 runs 13 residues. The germline gives CDR1 MGHRA, CDR2 YSYEKL. CDR3 sequence: CASSQDQVTEAFF. The DNA for the CDR3 is TGCGCCAGCAGCCAAGATCAAGTAACTGAAGCTTTCTTT.

J is TRBJ1-4 and V is TRBV7-6, with TRBD1 matching over 9 bases. Looked up from germline, CDR1 is SGHVS and CDR2 is FNYEAQ. The CDR3 has 15 residues. The V gene end was trimmed by 1 base and the J gene end by 7 bases; junction bases not matched to a gene: 4. The CDR3 bases are TGTGCCAGCAGCTTAGGACAGGGGGAGGGTGAAAAACTGTTTTTT. Encoded protein: CASSLGQGEGEKLFF.

The chain combines TRBV6-5 with TRBJ2-7, with 8 bases matching TRBD1. Looked up from germline, CDR1 is MNHEY and CDR2 is SVGAGI. V gave up 2 bases and J gave up 5 bases; unmatched junction bases: 8. This CDR3 contains 15 residues. The CDR3 loop is CASSYGGQGNHEQYF. The CDR3 nucleotides are TGTGCCAGCAGTTACGGCGGACAGGGCAACCACGAGCAGTACTTC.